Listed here are 6 T cell receptor beta chains from one sample, sequenced in a study of shared clonotypes between healthy human individuals. The naive CD8 subset, CD45RO-negative cells positively selected for CCR7, excluded terminally differentiated effector memory CD45RA+ cells. Produced via immunoSEQ multiplex PCR; TCRdb's table is partial and in-frame only. The sample carries around 1.9 million clones, 85% to 95% recorded once. The sample taken for sequencing was naive CD8+ T cells from PBMCs. The receptors originated from a man between 18 and 29 years old in good health. Some clones in this sample may be carry-over from other donors' samples.

The rearrangement uses TRBV9 and TRBJ2-7, with TRBD2 matching 13 bases. The CDR3 contains 16 residues. V was pared by 0 bases and J by 3 bases, with 3 bases of the junction left unmatched. The germline CDR1 and CDR2 sequences are SGDLS and YYNGEE. This CDR3 reads CASSVGGTSGNYEQYF. The CDR3 DNA reads as TGTGCCAGCAGCGTAGGAGGGACTAGCGGGAACTACGAGCAGTACTTC.

Turning to this clone: Other nucleotide sequences from this sample produce the same CDR3. The V call is TRBV9, the J call TRBJ2-2; D is unresolved. Germline CDR1 is SGDLS and CDR2 is YYNGEE. The ends were cut back, 0 bases at V and 0 bases at J, with 9 bases in the middle. CDR3 length: 16 residues. The CDR3 loop reads CASSVAGRSNTGELFF. In nucleotides, the CDR3 is TGTGCCAGCAGCGTAGCGGGCAGATCGAACACCGGGGAGCTGTTTTTT.

V is TRBV27 and J is TRBJ2-5; D possibly corresponds to TRBD2 (6 bases). V was clipped by 3 bases and J by 2 bases, with 13 bases between them. Germline lookup yields CDR1 MNHEY and CDR2 SMNVEV (reference sequence). The CDR3 sequence is 15 residues long. CDR3 DNA sequence: TGTGCCAGCAGTTTGCAAGGGAGGTGGCAAGAGACCCAGTACTTC. This sequence encodes CASSLQGRWQETQYF.

The chain couples TRBV5-1 to TRBJ1-4, with TRBD1 matching 12 bases. The CDR3 covers 16 residues. V gave up 7 bases and J gave up 8 bases; unmatched junction bases: 12. CDR1 is SGHRS and CDR2 is YFSETQ in the germline V gene. CDR3 bases: TGCGCCAGCGGATCCGGGACAGGGGGCTCTCGGGAAAAACTGTTTTTT. It is translated as CASGSGTGGSREKLFF.

The V call is TRBV7-9, the J call TRBJ1-2; maybe TRBD1 (5 bases). Germline CDR1 and CDR2: SEHNR and FQNEAQ (reference sequence). V was clipped by 5 bases and J by 1 base, with 14 bases between them. The CDR3 spans 15 residues. The CDR3 DNA reads as TGTGCCAGCAGCAGTTGGGACCGAGTTAACTATGGCTACACCTTC. As protein: CASSSWDRVNYGYTF.

J is TRBJ2-3 and V is TRBV2, with 11 bases identical to TRBD2. This CDR3 comprises 16 residues. Germline lookup yields CDR1 SNHLY and CDR2 FYNNEI. V lost 3 bases, J lost 6 bases, and 8 bases stayed unmatched. The CDR3 loop is CASSEVLTSGSDTQYF. The CDR3 region has the DNA TGTGCCAGCAGTGAGGTTCTTACTAGCGGGAGTGATACGCAGTATTTT.